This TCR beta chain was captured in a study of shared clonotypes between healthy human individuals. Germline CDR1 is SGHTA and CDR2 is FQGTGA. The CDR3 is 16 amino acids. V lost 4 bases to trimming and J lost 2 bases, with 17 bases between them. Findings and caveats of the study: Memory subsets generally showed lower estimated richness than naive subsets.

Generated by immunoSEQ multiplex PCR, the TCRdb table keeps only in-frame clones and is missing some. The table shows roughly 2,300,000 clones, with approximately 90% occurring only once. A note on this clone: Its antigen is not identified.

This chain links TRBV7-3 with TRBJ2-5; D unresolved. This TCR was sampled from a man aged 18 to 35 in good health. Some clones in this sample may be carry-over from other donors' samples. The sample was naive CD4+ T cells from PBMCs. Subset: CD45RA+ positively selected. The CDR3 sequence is CASSSNGRTAQETQYF. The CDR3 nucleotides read TGTGCCAGCAGCTCGAACGGCCGGACGGCGCAAGAGACCCAGTACTTC.